This TCR beta chain was observed in a study of cytomegalovirus exposure and HLA in healthy donors (dated by TCRdb to about 2017). Some background on the complete study: In an earlier analysis of under 600 of the donors, about 260 Gb of sequence data and 100 million or so unique TCR beta sequences from roughly 180 million T cells were reported. Of the 350 to 450 genotyped donors, 65% to 90% were placed in the genetic ancestry cluster associated with self-reported Caucasian donors. Typing coverage varied by locus: about 620-630 donors for A, B, C, DRB1 and DQB1; 500 to 550 for DQA1; approximately 570 for DPA1; around 490 for DPB1. The aim of the study was to test whether cataloging public T cell receptors could identify signatures of past pathogen exposure. To study patterns of TCR occurrence, a later analysis re-analyzed previously published TCR beta repertoires from under 750 donors and added high-resolution HLA genotyping. HLA typing included class I and class II loci at four-digit resolution. To predict cytomegalovirus infection status, the study brought together high-throughput TCR immunosequencing, statistical association of individual TCRs with disease status, and machine learning. On average, around 230,000 unique TCR beta nucleotide sequences were sequenced per donor among 300 to 500 genotyped donors of the cohort, with roughly 18% of those sequences being non-productive. Alongside the repertoire data, information on donor age, sex, ethnicity and CMV serostatus was compiled. Roughly five DR-DQ haplotypes were handled as single units for association and clustering, since linkage in the cohort was strong. In addition to the first cohort of around 670 subjects, a separate validation cohort of 120 different subjects was used. Rather than drawing on any new phenotypic data, the later analysis identified candidate immune exposures from TCR beta sequences and the way those sequences occurred across donors. Genome-wide SNP genotypes for about 65% of the roughly 700 donors were used in a later genetic analysis, which treated that subset as a discovery cohort. Using immunosequencing, the study profiled T cell repertoires from about 620 subjects and related those repertoires to cytomegalovirus serostatus. An early release covering some 640 HLA-typed donors comprised about 310 gigabases of sequencing data and 85 million to 100 million unique TCR sequences. All discovery cohort repertoires had been generated on a single sequencing platform. To decide whether each TCR beta V gene segment behaved as functional or pseudogenic, an earlier analysis of some 600 of the donors relied on high-throughput TCR beta sequencing. General conclusions and limits of the study: A later analysis found that HLA-associated TCR beta chains were more clonally expanded and had lower generation probabilities than equally common non-associated chains. A total of 150 to 200 TCR beta chains were listed by the study as associated with cytomegalovirus. A later analysis found that most CMV-associated TCR beta chains appeared HLA-restricted, with HLA associations seemingly driven largely by CMV exposure. The earlier analysis of 587 of the donors excluded seventeen rarely observed V segments, including chromosome 9 orphons, because counts were too low. Across donors, most TCR sequences were observed very rarely, whereas some public TCRs were present in many individuals. Correlated functional status among segregating V segments might be attributable to linkage disequilibrium, but an unknown experimental factor could not be ruled out. A later genetic analysis associated a missense DCLRE1C variant with V-gene and J-gene trimming of TCR beta chains, and an independent cohort replicated the association. A later analysis associated 16,951 TCR beta sequences with specific HLA alleles at a false discovery rate of 0.05. According to a later analysis, parvovirus B19, influenza, CMV and Epstein-Barr virus appeared linked to several top co-occurrence clusters. HLA typing was unavailable for some donors at each locus, so association tests used only the typed subset. Broadly in line with IMGT annotations, most TCR beta V segments showed up in productive rearrangements about 87% or about 30% of the time in an earlier analysis of several hundred of the donors. In both the original and validation cohorts, the classifier was reported to diagnose cytomegalovirus status with high specificity and sensitivity. This cohort had only TCR beta chains sequenced, and the lack of alpha or paired-chain data limited which features could be detected. The presence/absence analyses assumed that sequencing depth was roughly uniform across donors, and that assumption may not be true. A later genetic analysis reported fewer N-insertions in productive TCRs among donors in an Asian-associated ancestry cluster than the roughly 640-donor mean. It was suggested by the authors that the approach could potentially be generalized to other disease states and immunological phenotypes. Some IMGT-functional V segments, including TRBV6-2 and TRBV6-3, could not be distinguished by the 87-base-pair reads and were therefore excluded. In a later analysis, the rate of TCR association differed among HLA loci, with DRB1 alleles having the most associated TCRs and HLA-C alleles having the fewest. In vitro tests confirmed that a few of the cytomegalovirus-associated TCR beta chains recognize cytomegalovirus antigens. The only immune exposure information available for the cohort was CMV serostatus. A group of highly shared sequence variants was considered likely to be a technical artifact of the sequencing pipeline. A further reported finding was that TCR beta sequences accurately predicted the HLA-A and HLA-B alleles for most subjects in the first cohort. Assigning TCR associations to individual alleles was difficult when HLA alleles, especially DR and DQ, strongly co-occurred.

From a lookup of the germline V gene, CDR1 and CDR2 are MGHRA and YSYEKL. V is cut by 0 bases and J by 4 bases, and the space between the germline ends is 15 bases. Inclusive of the bounding cysteine and phenylalanine, the CDR3 is 17 residues long. The CDR3 DNA has 51 bases and is translated from base 1. In total, around 600 healthy bone marrow donors made up the cohort. At the time of sampling, all cohort members were nominally healthy, though unrecorded immune exposures were likely present. The donor tested CMV seropositive and was one of the 289 seropositive cohort members. A peripheral blood sample was provided by each donor, and peripheral blood mononuclear cells were used for TCR beta sequencing. Genomic DNA extraction from the blood cell samples was performed with the Qiagen DNeasy Blood Extraction Kit. Library creation used the immunoSEQ multiplex PCR assay. A mixture of 60 forward primers for TCR Vbeta segments and 13 reverse primers for TCR Jbeta segments was used in the multiplex PCR. A multiplex PCR assay on genomic DNA amplified the CDR3 region of rearranged TCR beta genes. The amplified TCR beta libraries were sequenced on the Illumina HiSeq System as 87-base-pair reads. Concerning the study's data processing: Across the 600 to 700 repertoires, a later analysis counted tens of millions of unique TCR beta chains, approximately 10 million of which were shared by at least two donors. To remove PCR and sequencing errors, raw reads were error-corrected and collapsed into unique sequences using a nearest-neighbor algorithm that merged closely related sequences. V, D and J gene segments were assigned by aligning CDR3 sequences to IMGT reference sequences. For a sequence to be retained, a match of at least six nucleotides to both a V gene segment and a J gene segment was required. Rearrangements were called productive when the CDR3 lacked stop codons and stayed in frame with V and J; all others were non-productive. Following IMGT convention, CDR3 was defined as the stretch from the second conserved V-encoded cysteine up to the conserved J-encoded phenylalanine. The earlier analysis of roughly 590 of the donors excluded any sequence lacking an unambiguous match to a single V gene segment. In an earlier analysis of a few hundred of the donors, a V segment was called functional when productive rearrangements were above 56.7%, and segregating when the standard deviation between donors exceeded 5%. A statistical classification framework was built for diagnosing cytomegalovirus status from the catalog of TCR beta chain sequences. V and J gene assignment, in a later analysis, came from comparing TCR nucleotide sequences with IMGT/GENE-DB human TR gene sequences. Using the TCRdist pipeline, a later analysis assigned CDR3 sequences along with most-parsimonious VDJ recombination scenarios. In a later analysis, each TCR beta chain was defined by its CDR3 amino acid sequence together with its V-gene family, and reads lacking a unique V-gene family were excluded. To address suspected cross-contamination and a sequencing artifact, a later analysis removed several hundred highly shared, low-generation-probability nucleotide sequences. In a later analysis, a clonal expansion index was calculated for each public chain from normalized within-repertoire ranks of inferred template counts. In a later analysis, generation probabilities were computed using a VDJ recombination model fitted to out-of-frame rearrangements, and the results were checked against IGoR. A later analysis scored TCR-TCR, TCR-HLA and TCR-CMV co-occurrence with hypergeometric tests, applying a repertoire-size bias correction to TCR pairs. A later analysis estimated false discovery rates by permuting HLA or CMV assignments 20 times. A later analysis grouped co-occurring TCRs with DBSCAN, adding TCRdist sequence similarity when clustering within HLA-allele-positive subsets. Co-occurrence clustering excluded repertoires with fewer than 30,000 or more than 120,000 public chains, plus five with anomalous nucleotide sharing. This is the immuneACCESS table as TCRdb keeps it, with only in-frame sequences that have V and J called. A part of the clones is gone; compared with another copy, unresolved V genes explain less than half, and the rest is unexplained. V, J and clone size reflect that table, while D and trimming were determined from the DNA. This sample comprises about 180,000 clones, about three quarters of them detected only once. Approximately 1.3% of the sample goes to the ten largest clones.

With respect to this clone: Its antigen is still unknown. Per-nucleotide qualities are absent, and no much larger clonotype sits a single base away.

Here the chain combines TRBV4-1 and TRBJ1-4; no D segment can be confidently identified. The origin of this receptor is a woman aged 25-40 years in good health and CMV-seropositive. Sequencing input: PBMCs. CDR3 protein: CASSQDPAGRDNEKLFF. The base sequence is TGCGCCAGCAGCCAAGACCCCGCCGGGAGGGATAATGAAAAACTGTTTTTT.